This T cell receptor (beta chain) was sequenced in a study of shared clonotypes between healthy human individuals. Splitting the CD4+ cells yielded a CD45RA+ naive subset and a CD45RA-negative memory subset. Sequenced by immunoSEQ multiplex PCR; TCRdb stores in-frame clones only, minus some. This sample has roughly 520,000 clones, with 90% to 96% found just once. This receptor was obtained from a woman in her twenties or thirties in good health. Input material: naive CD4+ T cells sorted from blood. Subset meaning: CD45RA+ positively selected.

The CDR3, as DNA: TGTGCCAGTAGTCGCCGGGACTACAACAATGAGCAGTTCTTC. Protein: CASSRRDYNNEQFF. This chain joins TRBV19 and TRBJ2-1; 7 positions match TRBD2. This CDR3 spans 14 amino acids. Germline assignment: CDR1 LNHDA and CDR2 SQIVND (reference sequence). After removal of 5 bases from V and 5 bases from J, the junction contained 6 bases not matched to a gene.